This TCR beta chain was identified in a study of cytomegalovirus exposure and HLA in healthy donors. Germline CDR1 is LNHDA and CDR2 is SQIVND (reference sequence). This CDR3 region has 17 residues. V trimming: 7 bases; J trimming: 4 bases; junction bases outside the gene matches: 14. The PCR ran on 60 Vbeta and 13 Jbeta primers. Only in-frame clones appear in the TCRdb table, and some are missing; sequencing was by immunoSEQ multiplex PCR. The table shows roughly 150,000 clones, with about 85% occurring only once. As concerns this clone: What it recognizes is unknown.

Study-wide findings and caveats: The majority of TCR sequences were rare, yet some public TCRs appeared in many donors. Per a prior analysis, the majority of TCR beta V segments were productive roughly 90% or roughly 30% of the time. TCR beta sequences reportedly predicted most subjects' HLA-A and HLA-B alleles accurately. Among immune exposure information, only CMV serostatus was available.

This sequence joins TRBV19 and TRBJ2-3; 10 nucleotides match TRBD2. The source material was PBMCs. This clonotype originated in a woman younger than 30 in good health and CMV-seronegative. For the CDR3, the DNA is TGTGCCAGTAACCCGGGGGGAGCGGGGGGGGCCCCAGATACGCAGTATTTT. Protein product: CASNPGGAGGAPDTQYF.